Following are 22 T cell receptor beta chains from one sample sequenced in a study of shared clonotypes between healthy human individuals. The data were produced by immunoSEQ multiplex PCR, yet TCRdb's version contains in-frame clones alone and is incomplete. Of millions of clones in the sample, roughly 94% were seen once. Naive CD8 cells were CD45RO-negative, positively selected for CCR7, excluding terminally differentiated effector memory CD45RA+ cells. The sample consisted of naive CD8+ T cells sorted from blood. The receptors come from a man aged 18 to 29 in good health.

Note on this clone: Additional DNA sequences in this sample encode the identical CDR3. This chain joins TRBV6-1 and TRBJ2-2; D is possibly TRBD1 (5 bases). Germline V CDR1 and CDR2: MNHNS, SASEGT. Between the trimmed V and J ends, which lost 1 base and 4 bases, there was a span of 7 bases. The length of the CDR3 is 14 residues. The CDR3 reads CASSEGRGTGELFF. The CDR3 nucleotides are TGTGCCAGCAGTGAAGGAAGGGGCACCGGGGAGCTGTTTTTT.

The rearrangement links TRBV30 to TRBJ1-1; D remains ambiguous. Per germline, CDR1 GTSNPN and CDR2 SVGIG (reference sequence). The V end lost 1 base, the J end lost 9 bases, and 15 bases lay between the germline ends. CDR3 length equals 13 residues. The CDR3, as DNA: TGTGCCTGGAGTGGTGGCGGAACACAAAAAGCTTTCTTT. It specifies CAWSGGGTQKAFF.

This clone appeared once. The V and J genes are TRBV6-5 and TRBJ1-1; 7 nucleotides line up with TRBD1. Germline CDR1 and CDR2: MNHEY and SVGAGI. The CDR3 length is 12 residues. Trimming cost V 6 bases and J 8 bases; bases outside gene matches: 6. Written as DNA, the CDR3 is TGTGCCAGCAGCTTCGGACAGGCCGAAGCTTTCTTT. Its protein product is CASSFGQAEAFF.

The CDR3 protein is CASSQDLGGSLTPPEQYF. DNA of the CDR3: TGCGCCAGCAGCCAAGATCTTGGAGGGTCCTTAACTCCCCCCGAGCAGTACTTC. This chain connects TRBV4-1 to TRBJ2-7, with TRBD2 as a possible D gene (6 bases). Germline loops: CDR1 MGHRA, CDR2 YSYEKL. The V gene lost 0 bases and the J gene lost 6 bases, with 24 bases spanning the gap. The CDR3 spans 18 residues.

The chain employs TRBV10-2 and TRBJ2-7; D uncertain. This CDR3 region has 13 residues. The ends were cut back, 8 bases at V and 3 bases at J, with 14 bases in the middle. CDR1 is WSHSY and CDR2 is SAAADI in the germline V gene. Here the CDR3 DNA reads TGCGCCAGCCAGGTCGATAGCCTCTACGAGCAGTACTTC. It yields the protein CASQVDSLYEQYF.

This clone appeared a single time. V is TRBV12-5 and J is TRBJ2-7, with D perhaps TRBD1 (6 bases). The V and J ends lost 1 base and 7 bases respectively, with 11 bases between them. The CDR3 contains 13 residues. Germline CDR1 is LGHNT and CDR2 is FRNRAP. CDR3 region: CASGLEGGQEQYF. CDR3 nucleotide sequence: TGTGCTAGTGGTTTGGAAGGGGGTCAGGAGCAGTACTTC.

The chain employs TRBV27 and TRBJ2-7, with 10 bases identical to TRBD2. The CDR3 sequence is 14 residues long. V lost 4 bases to trimming and J lost 7 bases; unmatched junction nucleotides: 7. CDR1 and CDR2 (germline): MNHEY, SMNVEV (reference sequence). Here the CDR3 reads CASSSRTSGREQYF. CDR3 sequence (DNA): TGTGCCAGCAGTTCCCGGACTAGCGGCAGGGAGCAGTACTTC.

The genes are TRBV27 and TRBJ1-1; a weak D match, TRBD1 (6 bases). Germline V lookup: CDR1 MNHEY, CDR2 SMNVEV (reference sequence). The CDR3 is 16 residues long. V shed 2 bases and J shed 0 bases, with 13 bases lying between them. As DNA, the CDR3 is TGTGCCAGCAGTTTAGGACAGCCCCTCATGAACACTGAAGCTTTCTTT. This sequence encodes CASSLGQPLMNTEAFF.

J is TRBJ1-2 and V is TRBV6-5, with TRBD1 identical over 8 bases. Germline CDR1 reads MNHEY; CDR2 reads SVGAGI. The trim removed 5 bases at V and 3 bases at J, leaving 8 bases unmatched. The CDR3 spans 15 residues. The CDR3, as DNA: TGTGCCAGCAGTCCGGACAGGGCATTCCACTATGGCTACACCTTC. It yields the protein CASSPDRAFHYGYTF.

The genes are TRBV4-1 and TRBJ1-1; perhaps TRBD1 as D (5 bases). The CDR3 loop spans 14 amino acids. Per the germline V gene, CDR1 is MGHRA and CDR2 is YSYEKL. V gave up 2 bases and J gave up 0 bases, with 7 bases separating them. The CDR3 reads CASSQRQMNTEAFF. The CDR3 bases are TGCGCCAGCAGCCAAAGACAGATGAACACTGAAGCTTTCTTT.

The V gene is TRBV7-9, the J gene TRBJ1-6, with D maybe TRBD1 (6 bases). Trimming shortened V by 5 bases and J by 7 bases, and 12 bases separated the two germline ends. The CDR3 is made up of 14 amino acids. From germline, CDR1 is SEHNR and CDR2 FQNEAQ (reference sequence). DNA for the CDR3: TGTGCCAGCAGCCCAGACAGGCACAATTCACCCCTCCACTTT. It yields the protein CASSPDRHNSPLHF.

This clone was recorded only once. The CDR3 bases are TGCGCCAGCAGCCAATTTGGTCAGGGGGAGAATTCACCCCTCCACTTT. Its protein product is CASSQFGQGENSPLHF. The rearrangement links TRBV4-3 to TRBJ1-6, with 7 bases fitting TRBD1. The CDR3 loop spans 16 amino acids. The germline V gene encodes CDR1 LGHNA and CDR2 YSLEER. V lost 2 bases to trimming and J lost 7 bases; unmatched junction nucleotides: 8.

The chain joins TRBV5-6 to TRBJ2-7; TRBD1 agrees at 8 bases. CDR1 is SGHDT and CDR2 is YYEEEE in the germline V gene. With 0 bases clipped from V and 0 bases from J, the junction kept 2 bases outside the gene matches. The CDR3 has 15 amino acids. In DNA form, the CDR3 reads TGTGCCAGCAGCTTGGGGACAGGGACCTCCTACGAGCAGTACTTC. This codes for CASSLGTGTSYEQYF.

In its sample, this clone was seen once. The J gene is TRBJ2-7, the V gene TRBV28; D might be TRBD2 (5 bases). Germline CDR1 reads MDHEN; CDR2 reads SYDVKM. This CDR3 spans 16 amino acids. Trimming cost V 3 bases and J 2 bases, with 17 bases left between them. CDR3 sequence: CASSFRGWEPTYEQYF. As DNA, the CDR3 is TGTGCCAGCAGTTTCCGAGGCTGGGAGCCCACCTACGAGCAGTACTTC.

J is TRBJ1-5 and V is TRBV28; unclear D gene. The V gene's germline CDR1 is MDHEN and CDR2 SYDVKM. The CDR3 sequence is 15 residues long. V dropped 7 bases and J dropped 0 bases, with 13 bases sitting between them. This CDR3 is CASNRAAISNQPQHF. CDR3 coding DNA: TGTGCCAGCAATCGGGCAGCCATTAGCAATCAGCCCCAGCATTTT.

This clone came up once. The gene calls are TRBV14 and TRBJ2-7; 9 nucleotides match TRBD1. The CDR3 contains 16 residues. Trimming removed 1 base from V and 1 base from J; junction bases left unmatched: 5. CDR1 SGHDN and CDR2 FVKESK come from the germline V gene. CDR3: CASSQVTGGLSYEQYF. Here the CDR3 DNA reads TGTGCCAGCAGCCAAGTTACAGGGGGCCTTTCCTACGAGCAGTACTTC.

V and J are TRBV4-1 and TRBJ2-1, with 15 nucleotides matching TRBD2. V lost 1 base, J lost 7 bases, and 5 bases stayed unmatched. Germline CDR1 is MGHRA and CDR2 is YSYEKL. The CDR3 has 17 amino acids. The CDR3 spells CASSQGPGLAGGNEQFF. CDR3 nucleotides: TGCGCCAGCAGCCAAGGGCCCGGACTAGCGGGAGGGAATGAGCAGTTCTTC.

The chain recombines TRBV6-5 with TRBJ1-2; D is uncertain. This CDR3 region has 14 residues. Per germline, CDR1 MNHEY and CDR2 SVGAGI. The ends were cut back, 4 bases at V and 8 bases at J, with 17 bases in the middle. The CDR3 loop is CASSFSETGGGYTF. The CDR3 region has the DNA TGTGCCAGCAGTTTTAGTGAGACGGGAGGCGGCTACACCTTC.

The gene calls are TRBV30 and TRBJ2-3, with 11 positions matching TRBD2. Per the germline V gene, CDR1 is GTSNPN and CDR2 is SVGIG (reference sequence). Trimming at V came to 5 bases and at J to 5 bases, leaving 6 bases not matched to a gene. CDR3 length equals 14 residues. CDR3 loop: CAWCASGGIDTQYF. The DNA for the CDR3 is TGTGCCTGGTGTGCTAGCGGGGGGATAGATACGCAGTATTTT.

J is TRBJ2-7 and V is TRBV5-4, with 7 positions matching TRBD1. CDR3 length equals 15 residues. Germline V gene data show CDR1 as SGHNT and CDR2 as YYREEE (reference sequence). V dropped 3 bases and J dropped 4; count of bases not matched to a gene: 10. CDR3 in DNA: TGTGCCAGCAGCTCTAGGACAGGCGGTCAATACGAGCAGTACTTC. It is translated as CASSSRTGGQYEQYF.

The chain recombines TRBV29-1 with TRBJ2-2; 8 nucleotides align to TRBD2. The CDR3 extends over 13 amino acids. CDR1 is SQVTM and CDR2 is ANQGSEA in the germline V gene. With 3 bases clipped from V and 5 bases from J, the junction kept 2 bases outside the gene matches. CDR3 sequence reads: CSVEVAGTGELFF. Here the CDR3 DNA reads TGCAGCGTTGAGGTAGCGGGGACCGGGGAGCTGTTTTTT.

The chain links TRBV29-1 to TRBJ1-1, with a weak D call TRBD1 (5 bases). The CDR3 consists of 12 residues. In germline, CDR1 is SQVTM, CDR2 ANQGSEA. Trimming shortened V by 4 bases and J by 5 bases, and 11 bases separated the two germline ends. The CDR3 loop is CSVAGAKTEAFF. The CDR3 DNA sequence: TGCAGCGTTGCCGGGGCGAAAACTGAAGCTTTCTTT.